Shown below are 13 T cell receptor beta chains from a single sample sequenced in a study of neoadjuvant anti-PD-1 for oral cavity cancer. Using immunoSEQ multiplex PCR, the repertoire was profiled, and TCRdb retains in-frame clones only, with some absent. This table holds 50,000 to 65,000 clones, approximately 79% found once. The source material was PBMCs, sampled before nivolumab (anti-PD-1) treatment. These TCRs come from a person aged 40 to 85 with oral cavity squamous cell carcinoma.

V is TRBV5-1 and J is TRBJ2-7, with 8 bases identical to TRBD1. Trimming cost V 0 bases and J 1 base; bases outside gene matches: 9. This CDR3 is 17 amino acids long. Germline V CDR1 and CDR2: SGHRS, YFSETQ. The CDR3 protein is CASSLDGPGGASYEQYF. In nucleotides, the CDR3 is TGCGCCAGCAGCTTGGACGGCCCAGGGGGCGCTTCCTACGAGCAGTACTTC.

Worth noting for this clone: Its ends do not fully match the called genes, so a read error is possible. The chain links TRBV27 to TRBJ1-3; tentative D call: TRBD1 (5 bases). Per the germline V gene, CDR1 is MNHEY and CDR2 is SMNVEV (reference sequence). This CDR3 region has 15 residues. As DNA, the CDR3 is TGTGCCAGCAGTTTAAACCCAGGGTCTGGAAGCACCATATATTTT. Protein sequence: CASSLNPGSGSTIYF.

The chain employs TRBV28 and TRBJ1-2; D is ambiguous. The V gene's germline CDR1 is MDHEN and CDR2 SYDVKM. This CDR3 is 14 amino acids long. V was clipped by 2 bases and J by 8 bases, with 15 bases between them. Written as DNA, the CDR3 is TGTGCCAGCAGTTTAGGAGTTCCCTACGGGGGCTACACCTTC. Amino acids: CASSLGVPYGGYTF.

The CDR3 nucleotides read TGTGCCAGTAGCGGGGACAGACAAACTGTCGGGGAGCTGTTTTTT. Amino acids: CASSGDRQTVGELFF. The V gene is TRBV19, the J gene TRBJ2-2; TRBD1 matches 7 bases. The CDR3 is 15 amino acids. CDR1 is LNHDA and CDR2 is SQIVND in the germline V gene (reference sequence). With V trimmed by 6 bases and J by 7 bases, 11 bases remained unmatched.

J is TRBJ2-1 and V is TRBV7-3; D unresolved. In germline, CDR1 is SGHTA, CDR2 FQGTGA. Trimming cost V 2 bases and J 4 bases, with 27 bases left between them. The CDR3 contains 20 residues. The CDR3, as DNA: TGTGCCAGCAGCTTATCCGGCCTTCGCCGGCCGAGAGTCGTATACAATGAGCAGTTCTTC. Translation gives CASSLSGLRRPRVVYNEQFF.

The chain recombines TRBV6-5 with TRBJ1-3, with 11 bases identical to TRBD1. V shed 10 bases and J 4 bases; nucleotides not matched to a gene: 6. This CDR3 has 14 residues. Germline V gene data show CDR1 as MNHEY and CDR2 as SVGAGI. This chain's CDR3 is CATGTGGSGNTIYF. The CDR3 DNA is TGTGCCACCGGGACAGGGGGTTCCGGAAACACCATATATTTT.

The chain combines TRBV27 with TRBJ1-1; D gene unclear. Trimming stripped 3 bases from V and 3 bases from J, with 14 bases between. The CDR3 runs 15 residues. Germline CDR1 MNHEY, CDR2 SMNVEV (reference sequence). The CDR3: CASSFRWSVDTEAFF. The DNA for the CDR3 is TGTGCCAGCAGTTTCCGATGGTCTGTGGACACTGAAGCTTTCTTT.

The V and J genes are TRBV19 and TRBJ1-1, with D possibly TRBD1 on 5 matching bases. This CDR3 comprises 14 residues. Germline V gives CDR1 LNHDA, CDR2 SQIVND (reference sequence). Between the trimmed V and J ends, which lost 3 bases and 1 base, there was a span of 9 bases. CDR3 in DNA: TGTGCCAGTAGTATCGGACAACCGAACACTGAAGCTTTCTTT. Protein: CASSIGQPNTEAFF. The full variable domain, completed using reference TRBV19 and TRBJ1-1, is DGGITQSPKYLFRKEGQNVTLSCEQNLNHDAMYWYRQDPGQGLRLIYYSQIVNDFQKGDIAEGYSVSREKKESFPLTVTSAQKNPTAFYLCASSIGQPNTEAFFGQGTRLTVV.

The chain combines TRBV6-1 with TRBJ2-3, with D possibly being TRBD1 or TRBD2 (6 bases each). The germline V gene encodes CDR1 MNHNS and CDR2 SASEGT. The V and J ends lost 8 bases and 6 bases respectively, with 18 bases between them. The CDR3 loop spans 14 amino acids. Here the CDR3 DNA reads TGTGCCAGCCCCCTCACGGGGGCCCTCGATACGCAGTATTTT. Residues: CASPLTGALDTQYF.

The rearrangement uses TRBV5-4 and TRBJ1-5; D not certain. This CDR3 contains 13 residues. Germline loops: CDR1 SGHNT, CDR2 YYREEE (reference sequence). V was cut by 4 bases and J by 7 bases, with 12 bases left in between. The chain's CDR3 is CASSPGNDQPQHF. The CDR3 DNA sequence: TGTGCCAGCAGCCCCGGAAACGACCAGCCCCAGCATTTT.

About this clone: The junction differs from germline at one of its ends, possibly a read error. This sample also contains other DNA sequences that code for the same CDR3. This rearrangement joins TRBV4-1 to TRBJ2-7; 7 bases fit TRBD2. The CDR3 is 17 residues long. The V gene's germline CDR1 is MGHRA and CDR2 YSYEKL. In DNA, the CDR3 is TGCGCCAGTAGCCTAGCGCTTAGCGGGCAACACTCCTACGAGCAGTACTTC. This codes for CASSLALSGQHSYEQYF.

The J gene is TRBJ2-2, the V gene TRBV7-8; no clear D gene. The V gene lost 2 bases and the J gene lost 4 bases, with 5 bases spanning the gap. Germline CDR1 reads SGHVS; CDR2 reads FQNEAQ. There are 13 residues in the CDR3. CDR3 DNA sequence: TGTGCCAGCAGCTTAAGGGCCACCGGGGAGCTGTTTTTT. Translating gives CASSLRATGELFF. Drawing the rest from reference TRBV7-8 and TRBJ2-2, the complete variable domain is GAGVSQSPRYKVAKRGQDVALRCDPISGHVSLFWYQQALGQGPEFLTYFQNEAQLDKSGLPSDRFFAERPEGSVSTLKIQRTQQEDSAVYLCASSLRATGELFFGEGSRLTVL.

The V and J genes are TRBV5-1 and TRBJ2-2, with 9 bases identical to TRBD2. There are 14 residues in the CDR3. From germline, CDR1 is SGHRS and CDR2 YFSETQ. The J segment lost 6 bases and the V segment lost 2 bases, leaving 2 bases of the junction unmatched. The DNA of the CDR3 is TGCGCCAGCAGCTTACTAGCGGGCGCCGGGGAGCTGTTTTTT. It yields the protein CASSLLAGAGELFF.